This paragraph covers one TCR beta chain sequence. This sample is drawn from a study of T cell changes during pregnancy in multiple sclerosis. Data came from immunoSEQ multiplex PCR; TCRdb stores just in-frame clones and leaves some out. The table lists some 33,000 clones, approximately 90% of them singletons. The V and J ends lost 3 bases and 5 bases respectively, with 8 bases between them. The CDR3 is 14 amino acids. Germline V gene lookup returns CDR1 MRHNA and CDR2 SNTAGT. This sequence was found in a female donor with multiple sclerosis, enrolled in a pregnancy study. Sequencing was performed on CD8+ T cells from peripheral blood mononuclear cells, taken in the third trimester of pregnancy. The chain combines TRBV6-4 with TRBJ1-6; D may be TRBD1 (6 bases). The chain's CDR3 is CASSEGHNNSPLHF. In nucleotides, the CDR3 is TGTGCCAGCAGTGAGGGACACAATAATTCACCCCTCCACTTT.